The entry that follows covers one T cell receptor beta chain sequence. Its binding antigen is unknown. No base quality information exists; no much larger clone differs at one position. The entry originates in a study of graft-versus-host responses after intestinal transplantation (dated by TCRdb to about 2021). Some background on the complete study: The transplants that recipients got were multivisceral, liver-intestinal, or isolated intestinal. Anti-thymocyte globulin induction was given to all recipients, followed by maintenance tacrolimus and steroids for approximately three years. Bulk TCR-beta CDR3 sequencing was used to track graft-versus-host and host-versus-graft alloreactive T cell clones in the graft, circulation and bone marrow after intestinal transplantation. Alloreactive clones were identified by sequencing pre-transplant mixed lymphocyte reaction products and comparing these products with unstimulated pre-transplant donor and recipient T cells. A cohort of about two dozen intestinal transplant recipients, including one retransplant, was enrolled, and a few patients lacking pretransplant specimens were excluded. Donor T cell macrochimerism was defined as a peak of at least 4% donor T cells among recipient peripheral blood mononuclear cells. Instead of going to the commercial service, samples from a few later patients were sequenced in-house on an Illumina MiSeq and processed with MiXCR.

The CDR3 numbers 13 residues from cysteine through phenylalanine. The only DNA kept is the CDR3, 39 bases in frame from the first base. Sequences MNHEY (CDR1) and SVGAGI (CDR2) are obtained from the germline V gene. V and J are truncated by 8 bases and 3 bases respectively, leaving an intervening sequence of 13 bases. The research as a whole found: Conclusions were limited by the relatively low number and heterogeneity of intestinal transplant patients. GvH clones were found in recipient bone marrow, and some of the GvH clones appeared earlier in ileal mucosa or blood, which is consistent with an intestinal mucosal origin. Early after transplant, peak levels of circulating GvH clones were found to be associated with declines in HvG clones. Patients with donor T cell macrochimerism had high GvH to HvG T cell clonal ratios in their allografts.

Receptors were amplified or captured by the immunoSEQ multiplex PCR assay. For most patients, genomic DNA was subjected to high-throughput TCR-beta CDR3 sequencing by Adaptive Biotechnologies. The original methods were these. TCR sequencing data for around 20 patients were retrieved from Adaptive's ImmunoSEQ software; three other patients were processed with MiXCR and VDJtools. CDR3 nucleotide sequences shared between donor and recipient were removed because the origin of such sequences could not be assigned. At least 2-fold expansion over unstimulated cells and a minimum CFSE-low frequency of 0.002% (template counts) or 0.001% (read counts) were required for clones to be classified as alloreactive. Clones detected in sequenced pre-transplant spleen, lymph node, or MLR CFSE-low populations of the donor or recipient were defined as mappable. The cumulative frequency of alloreactive clones was calculated as a percentage of all sequences, weighted by copy number. TCRdb holds this immuneACCESS table with in-frame rearrangements only. Some clones are missing; in checked studies, unresolved V genes explain under half, and the rest has no known cause. V, J and clone size are taken as reported in that table, and D and trimming were inferred from the DNA itself. Recorded for this sample are 15,000 to 20,000 clones; around 80% of them occurred a single time. 1.9% of the sample is taken by the ten largest.

Blood samples were collected up to 4 times in the first month after transplant and then at least monthly when available. The sequence came from a human patient who received an intestinal transplant, so some T cells may come from the graft donor. The source material was PBMCs, sampled 14 days after transplant. This chain joins TRBV6-5 to TRBJ1-1, with the D gene not confidently named. The nucleotides are TGTGCCAGCGGAATATCCATGGACACTGAAGCTTTCTTT. It encodes CASGISMDTEAFF.